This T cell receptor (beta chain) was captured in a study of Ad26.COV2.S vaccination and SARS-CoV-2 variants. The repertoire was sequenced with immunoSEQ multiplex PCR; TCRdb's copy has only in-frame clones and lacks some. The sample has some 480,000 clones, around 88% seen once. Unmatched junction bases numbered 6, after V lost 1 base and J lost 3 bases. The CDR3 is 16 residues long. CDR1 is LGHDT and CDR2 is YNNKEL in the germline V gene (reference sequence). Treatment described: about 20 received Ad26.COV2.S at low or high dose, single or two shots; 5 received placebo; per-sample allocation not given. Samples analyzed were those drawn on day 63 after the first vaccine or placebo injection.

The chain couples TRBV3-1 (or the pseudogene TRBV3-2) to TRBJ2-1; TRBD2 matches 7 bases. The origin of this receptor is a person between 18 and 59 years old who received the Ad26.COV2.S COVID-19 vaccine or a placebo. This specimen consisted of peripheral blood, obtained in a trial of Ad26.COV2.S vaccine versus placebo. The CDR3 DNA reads TGTGCCAGCAGCCAAGCTATGAGCGGGAACTACAATGAGCAGTTCTTC. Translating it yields CASSQAMSGNYNEQFF.